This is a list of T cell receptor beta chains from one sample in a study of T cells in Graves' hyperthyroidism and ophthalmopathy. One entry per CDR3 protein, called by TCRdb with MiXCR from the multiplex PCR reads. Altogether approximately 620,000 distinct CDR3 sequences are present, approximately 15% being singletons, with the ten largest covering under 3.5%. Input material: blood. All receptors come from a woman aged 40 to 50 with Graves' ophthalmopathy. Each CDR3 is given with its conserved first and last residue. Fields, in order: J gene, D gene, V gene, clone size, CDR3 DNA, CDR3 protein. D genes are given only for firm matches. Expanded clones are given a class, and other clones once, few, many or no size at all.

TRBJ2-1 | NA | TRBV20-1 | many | TGCAGTGCTAGGATGTGGGGCTACAATGAGCAGTTCTTC | CSARMWGYNEQFF
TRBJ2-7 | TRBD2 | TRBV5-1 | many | TGCGCCAGCAGCTTGTGGCGGGAGCCTTACGAGCAGTACTTC | CASSLWREPYEQYF
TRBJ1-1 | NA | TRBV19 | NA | TGTGCCAGTAGTATAGGTGCAGAGGACACTGAAGCTTTCTTT | CASSIGAEDTEAFF
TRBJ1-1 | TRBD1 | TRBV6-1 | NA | TGTGCCAGCAGTGATATGACAGGGGGAGGCACTGAAGCTTTCTTT | CASSDMTGGGTEAFF
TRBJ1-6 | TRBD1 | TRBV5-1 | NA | TGCGCCAGCAGCCCCGGACAGGGAGATAATTCACCCCTCCACTTT | CASSPGQGDNSPLHF
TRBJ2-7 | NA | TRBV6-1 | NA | TGTGCCAGCAGTCCCTGGGACATCCCCCTGGACTACGAGCAGTACTTC | CASSPWDIPLDYEQYF
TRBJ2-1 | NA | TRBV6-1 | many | TGTGCCAGCAGTGAAGCGCAGATTTCCAATGAGCAGTTCTTC | CASSEAQISNEQFF
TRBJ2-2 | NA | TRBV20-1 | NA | TGCAGTGCCGATGCCCCGGGTCGGAGCGGGGAGCTGTTTTTT | CSADAPGRSGELFF
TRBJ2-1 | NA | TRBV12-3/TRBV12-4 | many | TGTGCCAGCAGTTTGGGATGGGGGAGATCCGTGCTTGAGCAGTTCTTC | CASSLGWGRSVLEQFF
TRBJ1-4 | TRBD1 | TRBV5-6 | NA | TGTGCCAGCAGCTTGGTCAGGGACAGCTTGACGAATGAAAAACTGTTTTTT | CASSLVRDSLTNEKLFF
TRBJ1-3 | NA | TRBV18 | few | TGTGCCAGCTCACCACCGGGCTGGGATCAGCGCTGGAACACCATATATTTT | CASSPPGWDQRWNTIYF
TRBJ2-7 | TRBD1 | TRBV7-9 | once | TGTGCCAGCAGCTGGGGGACAGGCCCCTACGAGCAGTACTTC | CASSWGTGPYEQYF
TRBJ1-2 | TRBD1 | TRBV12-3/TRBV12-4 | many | TGTGCCAGCAGTCGTGCGGGACAGGGGGCCGGGTATGGCTACACCTTC | CASSRAGQGAGYGYTF
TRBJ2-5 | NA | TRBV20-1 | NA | TGCAGTGCCATCCGGACGGAGCAAGAGACCCAGTACTTC | CSAIRTEQETQYF
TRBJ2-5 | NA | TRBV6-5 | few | TGTGCCAGCAGTTACTGGGGGGAGACCCAGTACTTC | CASSYWGETQYF
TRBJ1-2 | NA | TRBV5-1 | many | TGCGCCAGCAGCTTGGCGGTTGGGAGCCGCTATGGCTACACCTTC | CASSLAVGSRYGYTF
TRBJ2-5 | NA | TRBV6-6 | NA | TGTGCCAGCAGTTACTCGAATAGCCAAGAGACCCAGTACTTC | CASSYSNSQETQYF
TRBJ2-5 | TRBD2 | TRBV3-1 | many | TGTGCCAGCAGCCAAGCTGTAGCGGGGGGGACCCAGTACTTC | CASSQAVAGGTQYF
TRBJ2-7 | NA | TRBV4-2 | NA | TGTGCCAGCAGCCACAGGGATTCCGAGCAGTACTTC | CASSHRDSEQYF
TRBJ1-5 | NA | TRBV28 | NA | TGTGCCAGCGGTTCGCAGGGATTCTATCAGCCCCAGCATTTT | CASGSQGFYQPQHF
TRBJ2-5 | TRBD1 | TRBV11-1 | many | TGTGCCAGCAGCTTAGGGGACAGGTGGAAAGAGACCCAGTACTTC | CASSLGDRWKETQYF
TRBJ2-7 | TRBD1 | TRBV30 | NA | TGTGCCTGGAGTCCCGGGACAGGGCCCTACGAGCAGTACTTC | CAWSPGTGPYEQYF
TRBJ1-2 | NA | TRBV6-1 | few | TGTGCCACCACCCCGGACAGAAACTATGGCTACACCTTC | CATTPDRNYGYTF
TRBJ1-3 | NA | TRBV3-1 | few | TGTGCCAGCAGCCCCAGCGGCCACTCTGGAAACACCATATATTTT | CASSPSGHSGNTIYF
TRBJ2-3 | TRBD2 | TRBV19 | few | TGTGCCAGTAGTCCGCGGACTAGCGGGGGGGTTACAGATACGCAGTATTTT | CASSPRTSGGVTDTQYF
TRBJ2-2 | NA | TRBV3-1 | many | TGTGCCAGCAGCCGAACTACCGGGGAGCTGTTTTTT | CASSRTTGELFF
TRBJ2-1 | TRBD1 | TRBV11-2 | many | TGTGCCAGCAGCTCCCAACAGGGGGCAAATGAGCAGTTCTTC | CASSSQQGANEQFF
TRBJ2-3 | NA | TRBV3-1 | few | TGTGCCAGCAGCCAAGATACGTTAAATACGCAGTATTTT | CASSQDTLNTQYF
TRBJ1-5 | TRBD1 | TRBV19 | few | TGTGCCAGTAGTATAGGGACAGGCAGGAGCAATCAGCCCCAGCATTTT | CASSIGTGRSNQPQHF
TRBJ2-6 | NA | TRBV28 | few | TGTGCCAGCAGTTTAGGACCGACTGGGGCCAACGTCCTGACTTTC | CASSLGPTGANVLTF
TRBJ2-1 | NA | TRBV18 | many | TGTGCCAGCTCACGACGGGAAGGGCGTGAGCAGTTCTTC | CASSRREGREQFF
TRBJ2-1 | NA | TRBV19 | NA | TGTGCCAGTAGTCCCTTGGAAAGCTCCTACAATGAGCAGTTCTTC | CASSPLESSYNEQFF
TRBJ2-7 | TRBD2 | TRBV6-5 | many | TGTGCCAGCAGTTACTTCAAGGGAGGGTCCTACGAGCAGTACTTC | CASSYFKGGSYEQYF
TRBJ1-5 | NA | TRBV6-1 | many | TGTGCCAGCAGTGCCGTCCGATCTAGCAATCAGCCCCAGCATTTT | CASSAVRSSNQPQHF
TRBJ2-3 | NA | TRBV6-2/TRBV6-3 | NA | TGTGCCAGCAGTGGTACAAGGGAGGGGGCTTGGGCAGATACGCAGTATTTT | CASSGTREGAWADTQYF
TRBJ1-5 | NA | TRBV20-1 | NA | TGCAGTGCTAGAGAGGAAGGGATTAGCAATCAGCCCCAGCATTTT | CSAREEGISNQPQHF
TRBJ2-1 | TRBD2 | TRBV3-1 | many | TGTGCCAGCAGCCAATCCCTAGCGGGAGGGGAGCACAATGAGCAGTTCTTC | CASSQSLAGGEHNEQFF
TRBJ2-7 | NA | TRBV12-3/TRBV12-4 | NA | TGTGCCAGCAGCAGGAAGGCTGGTGATACCTACGAGCAGTACTTC | CASSRKAGDTYEQYF
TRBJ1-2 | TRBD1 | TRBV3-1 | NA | TGTGCCAGCAGCCAAGAGCCCCCGGGACAGCGAAACCTCTATGGCTACACCTTC | CASSQEPPGQRNLYGYTF
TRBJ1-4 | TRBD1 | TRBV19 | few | TGTGCCAGTAGTATCGCCGCCACCAGGGGGGTGGAAAAACTGTTTTTT | CASSIAATRGVEKLFF
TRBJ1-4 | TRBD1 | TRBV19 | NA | TGTGCCAGTTCGGACAGGGCGAACAATGAAAAACTGTTTTTT | CASSDRANNEKLFF
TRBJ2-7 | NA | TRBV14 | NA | TGTGCCAGCAGCCCCCGGGACATCTTCTTATCTTACGAGCAGTACTTC | CASSPRDIFLSYEQYF
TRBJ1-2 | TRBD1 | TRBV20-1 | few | TGCAGTGCTAGGTCAGACAGGGTGATTGGCTACACCTTC | CSARSDRVIGYTF
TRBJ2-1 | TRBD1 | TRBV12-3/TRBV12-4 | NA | TGTGCCAGCAGGTTCCCCCGACAGGGTCACTACAATGAGCAGTTCTTC | CASRFPRQGHYNEQFF
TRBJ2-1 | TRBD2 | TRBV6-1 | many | TGTGCCAGCAGTTCGGGCGGGAGCAATGAGCAGTTCTTC | CASSSGGSNEQFF